This T cell receptor beta chain appears in the sequencing data of a study of cytomegalovirus exposure and HLA in healthy donors. This clone was seen more than once but under ten times. From germline, CDR1 is SGHRS and CDR2 YFSETQ. V gave up 3 bases and J gave up 3 bases; unmatched junction bases: 8. This CDR3 has 16 amino acids. It was with 60 Vbeta and 13 Jbeta primers that the PCR ran. The repertoire was sequenced with immunoSEQ multiplex PCR; TCRdb's copy has only in-frame clones and lacks some. The sample carries approximately 90,000 clones, around 82% recorded once. This TCR was sampled from a man aged 35-49 years in good health and CMV-seronegative. Input material: PBMCs. The gene calls are TRBV5-1 and TRBJ1-2, with 10 positions matching TRBD1. CDR3 bases: TGCGCCAGCAGCTCCCGGGACAGGGGTAAGGACTATGGCTACACCTTC. Translated, it gives CASSSRDRGKDYGYTF.